The 9 T cell receptor beta chains reported below all come from one sample, sequenced in a study of cytomegalovirus exposure and HLA in healthy donors. Measured with immunoSEQ multiplex PCR; TCRdb has only the in-frame clones, and not every one. The table records approximately 150,000 clones, roughly 90% of them present only once. Sequencing used PBMCs. The receptors stem from a man between 18 and 29 years old in good health and CMV-seropositive.

This chain links TRBV4-1 with TRBJ1-6, with 7 bases lining up with TRBD1. The CDR3 is 15 residues long. The trim removed 4 bases at V and 10 bases at J, leaving 10 bases unmatched. CDR1 and CDR2 from the germline V gene are MGHRA and YSYEKL. CDR3 nucleotides: TGCGCCAGCAGCCCCGAGGACAGGCTTGGCTCACCCCTCCACTTT. Translated: CASSPEDRLGSPLHF.

J is TRBJ1-1 and V is TRBV7-3; D unresolved. CDR3 length: 13 amino acids. CDR1 and CDR2 from the germline V gene are SGHTA and FQGTGA. Trimming pared 2 bases from V and 3 bases from J, leaving 7 bases between. The chain's CDR3 is CASSLVTDTEAFF. CDR3 DNA: TGTGCCAGCAGCTTAGTCACGGACACTGAAGCTTTCTTT.

The chain has TRBV5-6 and TRBJ2-7; tentatively, D is TRBD1 (6 bases). Germline CDR1 is SGHDT and CDR2 is YYEEEE. V shed 0 bases and J shed 0 bases, with 13 bases lying between them. The CDR3 sequence is 16 residues long. In DNA form, the CDR3 reads TGTGCCAGCAGCTTGGCGGGACAATGGAGCTCCTACGAGCAGTACTTC. Encoded protein: CASSLAGQWSSYEQYF. The full variable domain, in which reference TRBV5-6 and TRBJ2-7 provide the parts outside the CDR3, is DAGVTQSPTHLIKTRGQQVTLRCSPKSGHDTVSWYQQALGQGPQFIFQYYEEEERQRGNFPDRFSGHQFPNYSSELNVNALLLGDSALYLCASSLAGQWSSYEQYFGPGTRLTVT.

V and J are TRBV28 and TRBJ1-4; D is possibly TRBD1 (5 bases). The CDR3 covers 17 residues. V lost 8 bases, J lost 4 bases, and 23 bases lay in between. Looked up from germline, CDR1 is MDHEN and CDR2 is SYDVKM. In DNA form, the CDR3 reads TGTGCCAGCGGAGGGGCGCGGGGGAAAAGGGATAATGAAAAACTGTTTTTT. Amino acids: CASGGARGKRDNEKLFF. The full variable domain, completed using reference TRBV28 and TRBJ1-4, is DVKVTQSSRYLVKRTGEKVFLECVQDMDHENMFWYRQDPGLGLRLIYFSYDVKMKEKGDIPEGYSVSREKKERFSLILESASTNQTSMYLCASGGARGKRDNEKLFFGSGTQLSVL.

The table lists this clone with a few counts. The V gene is TRBV6-4, the J gene TRBJ2-3, with D possibly being TRBD2 (5 bases). V was pared by 5 bases and J by 1 base, with 10 bases between. The V gene's germline CDR1 is MRHNA and CDR2 SNTAGT. The CDR3 is made up of 14 amino acids. In DNA form, the CDR3 reads TGTGCCAGCAGTAGGAACGGGGGCACAGATACGCAGTATTTT. It codes for CASSRNGGTDTQYF.

The chain links TRBV5-1 to TRBJ2-7; TRBD1 matches at 9 bases. V was pared by 4 bases and J by 5 bases, with 10 bases of the junction left unmatched. From germline, CDR1 is SGHRS and CDR2 YFSETQ. The CDR3 length is 15 residues. CDR3 DNA: TGCGCCAGCAGCCTGGGAGGGACAGGGCCCCACGAGCAGTACTTC. It translates to CASSLGGTGPHEQYF.

The chain combines TRBV19 with TRBJ2-1; TRBD2 is a possible D gene (6 bases). V was trimmed by 3 bases and J by 8 bases, leaving 8 bases between them. The CDR3 runs 12 residues. CDR1 and CDR2 (germline): LNHDA, SQIVND (reference sequence). The CDR3: CASSIGGYEQFF. The CDR3 region has the DNA TGTGCCAGTAGTATTGGAGGGTATGAGCAGTTCTTC. Using reference TRBV19 and TRBJ2-1 for the parts outside the CDR3, the full variable domain is DGGITQSPKYLFRKEGQNVTLSCEQNLNHDAMYWYRQDPGQGLRLIYYSQIVNDFQKGDIAEGYSVSREKKESFPLTVTSAQKNPTAFYLCASSIGGYEQFFGPGTRLTVL.

The chain carries TRBV30 and TRBJ2-7, with 7 bases aligning to TRBD1. Trimming removed 4 bases from V and 2 bases from J; junction bases left unmatched: 8. The CDR3 is made up of 14 amino acids. Germline CDR1 GTSNPN, CDR2 SVGIG (reference sequence). The CDR3 is CAWIHRDRPYEQYF. CDR3 in DNA: TGTGCCTGGATTCACCGGGACAGACCCTACGAGCAGTACTTC.

The chain has TRBV29-1 and TRBJ2-2, with TRBD1 matching over 10 bases. The germline V gene encodes CDR1 SQVTM and CDR2 ANQGSEA. The CDR3 runs to 16 residues. Trimming at V came to 4 bases and at J to 9 bases, leaving 14 bases not matched to a gene. The CDR3 here is CSVGRGDRGPFRELFF. As DNA, the CDR3 is TGCAGCGTTGGCCGAGGAGACAGGGGGCCGTTCCGGGAGCTGTTTTTT.